Following are 27 T cell receptor beta chains from one sample sequenced in a study of shared clonotypes between healthy human individuals. CD8 cells regarded as naive lacked CD45RO, were positively chosen for CCR7, and omitted terminally differentiated effector memory CD45RA+ cells. TCRdb keeps only in-frame clones here, not all; method: immunoSEQ multiplex PCR. The sample has under 700,000 clones, approximately 95% seen once; the top ten hold 0.11%. Sequenced material: naive CD8+ T cells sorted from blood. The receptors here all came from a young woman in good health.

DNA for the CDR3: TGCAGCGTTGGGGGTTTTTTGGGGGGCCGGTCTTCCGAGCAGTACTTC. Encoded protein: CSVGGFLGGRSSEQYF. This sequence joins TRBV29-1 and TRBJ2-7; D tentatively fits TRBD1 or TRBD2 (6 bases each). Trimming left V 4 bases short and J 6 bases short, with 25 bases between. CDR1 is SQVTM, CDR2 ANQGSEA, per germline. This CDR3 comprises 16 residues.

The chain uses TRBV27 and TRBJ2-2; 7 nucleotides match TRBD1. Per the germline V gene, CDR1 is MNHEY and CDR2 is SMNVEV (reference sequence). The V segment lost 6 bases and the J segment 3 bases; nucleotides outside the gene matches: 7. The CDR3 covers 15 residues. The chain's CDR3 is CASSIGQGDTGELFF. The CDR3 nucleotides are TGTGCCAGCAGCATCGGGCAGGGGGACACCGGGGAGCTGTTTTTT.

This rearrangement joins TRBV2 to TRBJ2-1, with D possibly being TRBD2 (7 bases). Germline lookup yields CDR1 SNHLY and CDR2 FYNNEI. Trimming cost V 3 bases and J 8 bases, with 20 bases left between them. CDR3 size: 16 residues. CDR3 sequence (DNA): TGTGCCAGCAGTGAGGGGGCCCTAGCGGACATGGATGAGCAGTTCTTC. Protein sequence: CASSEGALADMDEQFF.

The chain uses TRBV28 and TRBJ1-5; 10 bases map to TRBD1. Germline V gives CDR1 MDHEN, CDR2 SYDVKM. V lost 2 bases to trimming and J lost 7 bases; unmatched junction nucleotides: 5. This CDR3 contains 15 residues. This CDR3 reads CASSLDRGRGQPQHF. The DNA of the CDR3 is TGTGCCAGCAGTTTAGACAGGGGGCGCGGGCAGCCCCAGCATTTT.

The chain joins TRBV7-2 to TRBJ2-1; D is undetermined. The CDR3 runs to 16 residues. V was cut by 1 base and J by 0 bases, with 10 bases left in between. Per germline, CDR1 SGHTA and CDR2 FQGNSA. For the CDR3, the DNA is TGTGCCAGCAGCTTAGAGTGGCGGAGCTCCTACAATGAGCAGTTCTTC. Its protein is CASSLEWRSSYNEQFF.

The chain uses TRBV5-4 and TRBJ1-2; perhaps TRBD1 as D (5 bases). Deletions cut 2 bases from V and 6 bases from J, with 14 bases between. The germline V gene encodes CDR1 SGHNT and CDR2 YYREEE (reference sequence). The CDR3 runs 14 residues. CDR3 in DNA: TGTGCCAGCAGCTTCTACGGCGGGGGGAATGGCTACACCTTC. Translating gives CASSFYGGGNGYTF.

The CDR3 bases are TGTGCCAGCAGCTCCGACGACAGGGCTAGCACAGATACGCAGTATTTT. Amino acid sequence: CASSSDDRASTDTQYF. V and J are TRBV7-9 and TRBJ2-3, with 7 bases matching TRBD1. In germline, CDR1 is SEHNR, CDR2 FQNEAQ (reference sequence). Unmatched junction bases numbered 7, after V lost 4 bases and J lost 0 bases. CDR3 length equals 16 residues.

V and J are TRBV7-6 and TRBJ2-1; D ambiguous. From germline, CDR1 is SGHVS and CDR2 FNYEAQ. V was shortened by 2 bases and J by 3 bases, with 8 bases between the two germline ends. This CDR3 has 14 residues. CDR3 coding DNA: TGTGCCAGCAGCTTACTTAATTACTACAATGAGCAGTTCTTC. This encodes CASSLLNYYNEQFF.

The chain combines TRBV27 with TRBJ1-3; TRBD1 is a possible D gene (5 bases). The CDR3 consists of 14 residues. V dropped 2 bases and J dropped 7 bases, with 12 bases sitting between them. Germline V gene lookup returns CDR1 MNHEY and CDR2 SMNVEV (reference sequence). This chain's CDR3 is CASSLVAGSNTIYF. As DNA, the CDR3 is TGTGCCAGCAGTTTAGTTGCAGGGAGCAACACCATATATTTT.

The chain couples TRBV18 to TRBJ2-7; TRBD1 aligns across 7 bases. V lost 3 bases to trimming and J lost 5 bases; unmatched junction nucleotides: 10. From germline, CDR1 is KGHSH and CDR2 LQKENI. CDR3 length: 15 residues. CDR3 in amino acids: CASSPMTGNYNEQYF. In DNA form, the CDR3 reads TGTGCCAGCTCACCGATGACAGGGAACTATAACGAGCAGTACTTC.

The chain couples TRBV28 to TRBJ2-7; TRBD2 aligns across 10 bases. With V trimmed by 2 bases and J by 4 bases, 5 bases remained unmatched. The CDR3 totals 15 residues. Germline-derived CDR1 and CDR2 are MDHEN and SYDVKM. The CDR3 DNA follows: TGTGCCAGCAGTTTACTAGCGGGAGTTGGATACGAGCAGTACTTC. Its protein is CASSLLAGVGYEQYF.

This chain joins TRBV27 and TRBJ2-7; D may be TRBD2 (5 bases). V lost 6 bases and J lost 2, with 17 bases in between. Germline V gives CDR1 MNHEY, CDR2 SMNVEV (reference sequence). The CDR3 is 15 residues long. CDR3 nucleotides: TGTGCCAGCAGCTATAACGGACTGGCCCCCTACGAGCAGTACTTC. It codes for CASSYNGLAPYEQYF.

The chain recombines TRBV9 with TRBJ2-3; D possibly uses TRBD1 or TRBD2 (5 bases each). CDR1 SGDLS and CDR2 YYNGEE come from the germline V gene. Trimming cost V 7 bases and J 9 bases, with 15 bases left between them. The CDR3 is made up of 12 amino acids. CDR3 amino acids: CASSHEGRTQYF. The CDR3 DNA reads TGTGCCAGCTCTCATGAGGGACGGACGCAGTATTTT.

This chain connects TRBV13 to TRBJ1-4, with D unresolved. Germline V gene data show CDR1 as PRHDT and CDR2 as FYEKMQ (reference sequence). The CDR3 extends over 13 amino acids. The V and J ends lost 4 bases and 6 bases respectively, with 9 bases between them. CDR3: CASSSGRDEKLFF. DNA of the CDR3: TGTGCCAGCAGCTCCGGACGGGATGAAAAACTGTTTTTT.

The rearrangement joins TRBV19 to TRBJ1-5; 11 bases match TRBD1. The CDR3 contains 17 residues. Germline V gene lookup returns CDR1 LNHDA and CDR2 SQIVND (reference sequence). Trimming removed 5 bases from V and 0 bases from J; junction bases left unmatched: 6. Here the CDR3 DNA reads TGTGCCAGTAGTGGGACAGGGGGTGTGAGTAGCAATCAGCCCCAGCATTTT. This encodes CASSGTGGVSSNQPQHF.

The gene calls are TRBV4-1 and TRBJ2-1; the D is unclear. The germline V gene has CDR1 MGHRA and CDR2 YSYEKL. V was clipped by 4 bases and J by 9 bases, with 13 bases between them. This CDR3 has 13 residues. The CDR3 sequence: CASSRGLVGEQFF. The CDR3 DNA follows: TGCGCCAGCAGCCGTGGTTTGGTCGGTGAGCAGTTCTTC.

The chain is built from TRBV11-2 and TRBJ2-7; 10 bases match TRBD2. The germline CDR1 and CDR2 sequences are SGHAT and FQNNGV. This CDR3 region has 15 residues. V dropped 4 bases and J dropped 3; count of bases not matched to a gene: 6. CDR3 protein: CASSSDSSGSYEQYF. The CDR3 region has the DNA TGTGCCAGCAGCTCCGATTCTAGCGGGAGCTACGAGCAGTACTTC.

This chain connects TRBV2 to TRBJ2-1, with TRBD1 as a possible D gene (6 bases). Germline CDR1 and CDR2: SNHLY and FYNNEI. V lost 0 bases and J lost 3, with 9 bases in between. This CDR3 contains 15 residues. The CDR3 here is CASSEAEDSYNEQFF. The CDR3 region has the DNA TGTGCCAGCAGTGAAGCGGAGGACAGCTACAATGAGCAGTTCTTC.

The chain couples TRBV11-2 to TRBJ2-3; 8 positions match TRBD2. Germline values: CDR1 SGHAT, CDR2 FQNNGV. Trimming took 1 base from V and 2 from J; bases not matched to a gene: 11. The CDR3 length is 18 residues. CDR3 DNA: TGTGCCAGCAGCTTAGGGTCTGCGGGAGGTAATCCCACAGATACGCAGTATTTT. This encodes CASSLGSAGGNPTDTQYF.

The J gene is TRBJ2-3, the V gene TRBV13; no definite D call. This CDR3 has 12 residues. CDR1 PRHDT and CDR2 FYEKMQ come from the germline V gene (reference sequence). The germline V and J ends were trimmed by 6 bases and 5 bases, with 9 bases remaining between them. CDR3 nucleotides: TGTGCCAGCAGTCCTAACCTAGATACGCAGTATTTT. Translating it yields CASSPNLDTQYF. Drawing the rest from reference TRBV13 and TRBJ2-3, the complete variable domain is AAGVIQSPRHLIKEKRETATLKCYPIPRHDTVYWYQQGPGQDPQFLISFYEKMQSDKGSIPDRFSAQQFSDYHSELNMSSLELGDSALYFCASSPNLDTQYFGPGTRLTVL.

The chain has TRBV5-1 and TRBJ2-7, with 7 bases fitting TRBD2. The V gene's germline CDR1 is SGHRS and CDR2 YFSETQ. The CDR3 is 13 residues long. The chain's CDR3 is CAETERGSYEQYF. As DNA, the CDR3 is TGCGCTGAAACGGAGCGGGGTTCCTACGAGCAGTACTTC.

The V gene is TRBV6-5, the J gene TRBJ2-7; D is uncertain. V was trimmed by 2 bases and J by 2 bases, leaving 10 bases between them. Germline V gives CDR1 MNHEY, CDR2 SVGAGI. This CDR3 region has 14 residues. The CDR3 region is CASSYPPGAYEQYF. For the CDR3, the DNA is TGTGCCAGCAGTTACCCCCCCGGAGCCTACGAGCAGTACTTC.

The V and J genes are TRBV27 and TRBJ1-3; D ambiguous. V gave up 8 bases and J gave up 0 bases, with 14 bases separating them. CDR1 MNHEY and CDR2 SMNVEV come from the germline V gene (reference sequence). The CDR3 spans 15 residues. CDR3 bases: TGTGCCAGCGGCCTCCTGGGCCGCTCTGGAAACACCATATATTTT. This encodes CASGLLGRSGNTIYF.

The genes are TRBV13 and TRBJ1-2, with a weak D call TRBD1 (5 bases). This CDR3 comprises 15 residues. Germline CDR1 PRHDT, CDR2 FYEKMQ (reference sequence). The V and J ends lost 5 bases and 5 bases respectively, with 18 bases between them. The CDR3 coding sequence is TGTGCCAGCAGCCCCGAGGGGACGTGGGGGTATGGCTACACCTTC. It yields the protein CASSPEGTWGYGYTF.

CDR3 amino acids: CASSDSPGTGVYEQYF. The CDR3 DNA reads as TGTGCCAGCAGTGACAGCCCCGGGACAGGGGTTTACGAGCAGTACTTC. The V and J genes are TRBV16 and TRBJ2-7; 10 bases agree with TRBD1. Germline V lookup: CDR1 KGHSY, CDR2 FQNENV. V dropped 6 bases and J dropped 4; count of bases not matched to a gene: 12. The CDR3 covers 16 residues.

The chain couples TRBV27 to TRBJ1-5; D possibly corresponds to TRBD1 (5 bases). The V gene's germline CDR1 is MNHEY and CDR2 SMNVEV (reference sequence). This CDR3 contains 17 residues. Trimming stripped 2 bases from V and 5 bases from J, with 19 bases between. CDR3 region: CASSLGAGRDPYQPQHF. The CDR3 bases are TGTGCCAGCAGTTTAGGGGCGGGGAGGGACCCTTATCAGCCCCAGCATTTT.

This rearrangement joins TRBV27 to TRBJ2-5, with D possibly TRBD2 on 6 matching bases. Deletions cut 1 base from V and 5 bases from J, with 17 bases between. The CDR3 covers 16 residues. Germline lookup yields CDR1 MNHEY and CDR2 SMNVEV (reference sequence). CDR3 sequence (DNA): TGTGCCAGCAGTTTATTGACTAGGGGTGGCCCTGAGACCCAGTACTTC. Its translation: CASSLLTRGGPETQYF.